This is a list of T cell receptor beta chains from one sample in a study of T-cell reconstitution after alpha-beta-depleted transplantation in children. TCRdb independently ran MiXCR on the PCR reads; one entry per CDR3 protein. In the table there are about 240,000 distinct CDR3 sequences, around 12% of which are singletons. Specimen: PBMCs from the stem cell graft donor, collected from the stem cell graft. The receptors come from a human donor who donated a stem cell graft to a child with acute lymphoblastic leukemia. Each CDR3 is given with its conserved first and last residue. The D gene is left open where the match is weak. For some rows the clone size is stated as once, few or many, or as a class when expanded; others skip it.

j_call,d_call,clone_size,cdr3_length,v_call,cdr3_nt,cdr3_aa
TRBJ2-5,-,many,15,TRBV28,TGTGCCAGTTCGCGACCCGGGACCCCGATGGAGACCCAGTACTTC,CASSRPGTPMETQYF
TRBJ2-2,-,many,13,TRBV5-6,TGTGCCAGCAGCTTATGGTGGCCCGGGGAGCTGTTTTTT,CASSLWWPGELFF
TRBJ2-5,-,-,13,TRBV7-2,TGTGCCAGCAGCTTAGTACAGGTTGAGACCCAGTACTTC,CASSLVQVETQYF
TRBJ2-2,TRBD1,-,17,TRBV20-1,TGCAGTGCTAGAGATAGGGACAGGGGATTTGACACCGGGGAGCTGTTTTTT,CSARDRDRGFDTGELFF
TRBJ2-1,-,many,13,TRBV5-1,TGCGCCAGCAGCCTGAGAAACAGGGCCCACAAGATCTTC,CASSLRNRAHKIF
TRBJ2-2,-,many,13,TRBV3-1,TGTGCCAGCAGCCCCCCCAACACCGGGGAGCTGTTTTTT,CASSPPNTGELFF
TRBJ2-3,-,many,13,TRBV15,TGTGCCACCAGCCCCCGACACCTTGATACGCAGTATTTT,CATSPRHLDTQYF
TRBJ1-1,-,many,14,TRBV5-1,TGCGCCAGCAGCTTGGGGGAGTCGTACACTGAAGCTTTCTTT,CASSLGESYTEAFF
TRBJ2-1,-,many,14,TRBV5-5,TGTGCCAGCAGCTTGGAGCGGAACTACAATGAGCAGTTCTTC,CASSLERNYNEQFF
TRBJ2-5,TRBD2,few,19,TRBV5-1,TGCGCCAGCAGCTTGGCGACCAGCGGGGGGCTCAGGGCCGAAGAGACCCAGTACTTC,CASSLATSGGLRAEETQYF
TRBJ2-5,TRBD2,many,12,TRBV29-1,TGCAGCGCTAGGACTAGCAGTGAGACCCAGTACTTC,CSARTSSETQYF
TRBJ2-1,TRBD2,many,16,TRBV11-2,TGTGCCAGCAGCTTCGCTAGCGGGAGCTCCTACAATGAGCAGTTCTTC,CASSFASGSSYNEQFF
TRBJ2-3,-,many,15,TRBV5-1,TGCGCCAGCAGCCTCGCCCCCGATAGCACAGATACGCAGTATTTT,CASSLAPDSTDTQYF
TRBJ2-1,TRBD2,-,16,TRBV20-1,TGCAGTGCTAGGGCCTTCCGGGAGGGCCGGGAAAATGAGCAGTTCTTC,CSARAFREGRENEQFF
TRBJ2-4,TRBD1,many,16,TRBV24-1,TGTGCCACCAGTGATTCAAGGGCAGGGGGCTTGAACATTCAGTACTTC,CATSDSRAGGLNIQYF
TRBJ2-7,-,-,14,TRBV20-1,TGCAGTGCTAGCCGGGGCTTTAGCTCCTACGAGCAGTACTTC,CSASRGFSSYEQYF
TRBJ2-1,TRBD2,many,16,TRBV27,TGTGCCAGCAGTCCGCCTCGAGCGGGACCCTACAATGAGCAGTTCTTC,CASSPPRAGPYNEQFF
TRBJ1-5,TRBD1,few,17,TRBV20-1,TGCAGTGCCCATTGGCGGGACAGCAAACGGGGGAATCAGCCCCAGCATTTT,CSAHWRDSKRGNQPQHF
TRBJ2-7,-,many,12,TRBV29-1,TGCAGCGCCCGGGGTTCGGACTACGAGCAGTACTTC,CSARGSDYEQYF
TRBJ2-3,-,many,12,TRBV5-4,TGTGCCAGCAGCTTGTTTGGAGATACGCAGTATTTT,CASSLFGDTQYF
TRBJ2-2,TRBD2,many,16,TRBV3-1,TGTGCCAGCAGCCCACTAGCGGGAGCGAACACCGGGGAGCTGTTTTTT,CASSPLAGANTGELFF
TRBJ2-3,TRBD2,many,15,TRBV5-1,TGCGCCAGCAGCTGGAGCGGGGGGGCCCCAGATACGCAGTATTTT,CASSWSGGAPDTQYF
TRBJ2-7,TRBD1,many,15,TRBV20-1,TGCAGTGTAAAAAAGGGGACAGGTCTTTCGTACGAGCAGTACTTC,CSVKKGTGLSYEQYF
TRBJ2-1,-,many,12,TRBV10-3,TGTGCCATCAGTGACAGCTACAATGAGCAGTTCTTC,CAISDSYNEQFF
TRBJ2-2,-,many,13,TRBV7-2,TGTGCCAGCAGCTGGGGTTTACCCGGGGAGCTGTTTTTT,CASSWGLPGELFF
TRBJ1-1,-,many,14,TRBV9,TGTGCCAGCAGCGTAGGAGCAGGGACCACTGAAGCTTTCTTT,CASSVGAGTTEAFF
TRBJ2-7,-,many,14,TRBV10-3,TGTGCCATCAGTGAGCGAAGGGGGTTTAGCGAGCAGTACTTC,CAISERRGFSEQYF
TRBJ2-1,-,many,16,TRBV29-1,TGCAGCGTTGAAGGTAATAGGGATTGGAGCTACAATGAGCAGTTCTTC,CSVEGNRDWSYNEQFF
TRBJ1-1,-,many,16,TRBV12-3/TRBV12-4,TGTGCCAGCAGTTTAGTTTTCGGTCCTAGGGGCACTGAAGCTTTCTTT,CASSLVFGPRGTEAFF
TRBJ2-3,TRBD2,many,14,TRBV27,TGTGCCAGCAGTCCTCGGACTAGCCCAGATACGCAGTATTTT,CASSPRTSPDTQYF
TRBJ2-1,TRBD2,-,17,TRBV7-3,TGTGCCAGCAGCTCCCCGACTAGCGGGAGTCCCTACAATGAGCAGTTCTTC,CASSSPTSGSPYNEQFF
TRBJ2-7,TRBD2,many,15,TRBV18,TGTGCCAGCTCACCGACGACTAGCGGTGTACGTGAGCAGTACTTC,CASSPTTSGVREQYF
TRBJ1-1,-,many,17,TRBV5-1,TGCGCCAGCAGCTTGAGTTCCGGGAGGGCAGGGAACACTGAAGCTTTCTTT,CASSLSSGRAGNTEAFF
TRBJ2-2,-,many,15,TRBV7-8,TGTGCCAGCAGCTCCCTCAGGGGACGGACCGGGGAGCTGTTTTTT,CASSSLRGRTGELFF
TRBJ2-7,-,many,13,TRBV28,TGTGCCAGCAGGAGACCCCCAGCCTACGAGCAGTACTTC,CASRRPPAYEQYF
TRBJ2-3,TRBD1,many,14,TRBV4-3,TGCGCCAGCAGCCAAGATCTGGGACAGGGGAGGCAGTATTTT,CASSQDLGQGRQYF
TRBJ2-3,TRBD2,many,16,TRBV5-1,TGCGCCAGCAGCCTACTACTAGCGGGGGGCCGAGATACGCAGTATTTT,CASSLLLAGGRDTQYF
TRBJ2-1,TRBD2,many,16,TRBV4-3,TGCGCCAGCAGCCAGCAGACTAGCGGGGATTACAATGAGCAGTTCTTC,CASSQQTSGDYNEQFF